This T cell receptor beta chain was sequenced for a study of human T cells and chemical hapten exposure. The CDR3 extends over 16 amino acids. Germline CDR1 LGHNA, CDR2 YSLEER. V trimming: 0 bases; J trimming: 4 bases; junction bases outside the gene matches: 5. Noted time point: patch test 3, about 24 weeks after DPC sensitization. As for treatment: therapeutic diphenylcyclopropenone sensitization with weekly scalp DPC. TCRdb ran MiXCR on the RACE reads and lists one entry per CDR3 protein. Among fewer than 100,000 distinct CDR3 sequences listed, roughly 10% were seen once. The J gene is TRBJ2-3, the V gene TRBV4-3; 9 bases align to TRBD2. The sequenced sample was whole blood, obtained in connection with sensitization to the hapten diphenylcyclopropenone (DPC). The origin of this receptor is a woman aged 25-40 years with alopecia areata. Some clones in this sample may be carry-over from other donors' samples. Written as DNA, the CDR3 is TGCGCCAGCAGCCAAGAAGCAGCGGGAGGCCCAGATACGCAGTATTTT. This sequence encodes CASSQEAAGGPDTQYF.